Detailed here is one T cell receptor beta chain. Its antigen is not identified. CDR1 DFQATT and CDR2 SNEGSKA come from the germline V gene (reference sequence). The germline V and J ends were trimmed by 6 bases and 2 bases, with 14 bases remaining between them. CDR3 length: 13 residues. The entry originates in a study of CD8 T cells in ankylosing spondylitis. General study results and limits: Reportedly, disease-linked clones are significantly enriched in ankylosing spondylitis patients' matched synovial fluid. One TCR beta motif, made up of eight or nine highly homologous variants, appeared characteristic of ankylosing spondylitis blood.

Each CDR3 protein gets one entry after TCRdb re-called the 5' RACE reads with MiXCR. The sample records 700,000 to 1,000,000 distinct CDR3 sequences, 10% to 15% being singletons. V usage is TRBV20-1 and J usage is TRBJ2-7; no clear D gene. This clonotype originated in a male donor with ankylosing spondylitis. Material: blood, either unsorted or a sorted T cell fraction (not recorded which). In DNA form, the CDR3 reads TGCAGTGCCTGGCGCGGATTCCCCTACGAGCAGTACTTC. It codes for CSAWRGFPYEQYF.